This entry concerns a single TCR beta chain. Clones were sequenced by immunoSEQ multiplex PCR, and TCRdb holds only the in-frame ones, with some missing. There are about 65,000 clones in the sample; 90% to 95% occur only once, and about 3% lies in the top ten. The CDR3 is made up of 13 amino acids. From germline, CDR1 is ENHRY and CDR2 SYGVKD. V dropped 3 bases and J dropped 5; count of bases not matched to a gene: 3. This sample was taken from a study of blood T cell repertoires in COVID-19. Study at large: Sites in the United States, Italy and Spain provided acute and convalescent COVID-19 samples.

Sequencing was done on a sample of peripheral blood. This TCR came from an older man with active COVID-19. The rearrangement joins TRBV10-3 to TRBJ1-1; TRBD1 aligns across 7 bases. In DNA form, the CDR3 reads TGTGCCATCAGTGATCAGGGGGTGACTGAAGCTTTCTTT. It encodes CAISDQGVTEAFF.